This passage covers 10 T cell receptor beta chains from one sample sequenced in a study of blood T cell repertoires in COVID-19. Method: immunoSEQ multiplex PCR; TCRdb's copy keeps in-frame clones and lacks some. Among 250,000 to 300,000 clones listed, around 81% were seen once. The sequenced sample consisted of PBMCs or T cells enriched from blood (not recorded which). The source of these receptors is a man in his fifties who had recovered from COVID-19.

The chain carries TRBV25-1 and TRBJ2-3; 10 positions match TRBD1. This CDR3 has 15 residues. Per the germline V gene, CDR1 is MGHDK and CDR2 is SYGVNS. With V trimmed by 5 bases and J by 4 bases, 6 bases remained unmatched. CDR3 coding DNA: TGTGCCAGCAGTCCCTCCGGGACAGGGGCAGATACGCAGTATTTT. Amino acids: CASSPSGTGADTQYF.

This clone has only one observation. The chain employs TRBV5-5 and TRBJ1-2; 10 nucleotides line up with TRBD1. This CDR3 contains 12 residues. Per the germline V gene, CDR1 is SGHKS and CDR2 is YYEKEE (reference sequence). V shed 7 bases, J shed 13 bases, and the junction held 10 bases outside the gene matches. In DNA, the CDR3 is TGTGCCAGCGACAGGGGGCCCGCCGGTGGCACCTTC. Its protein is CASDRGPAGGTF.

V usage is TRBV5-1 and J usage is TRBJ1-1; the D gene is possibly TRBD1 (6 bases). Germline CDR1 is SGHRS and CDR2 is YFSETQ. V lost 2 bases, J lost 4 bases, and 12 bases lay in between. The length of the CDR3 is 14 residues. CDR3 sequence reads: CASSFGGAGTEAFF. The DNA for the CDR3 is TGCGCCAGCAGCTTTGGGGGCGCGGGCACTGAAGCTTTCTTT.

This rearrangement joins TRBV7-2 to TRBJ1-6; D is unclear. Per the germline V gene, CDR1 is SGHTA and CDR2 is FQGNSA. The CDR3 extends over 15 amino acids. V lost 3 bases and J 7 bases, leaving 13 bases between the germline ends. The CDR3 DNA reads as TGTGCCAGCAGCTTTTTGTCCGGGTCCAATTCACCCCTCCACTTT. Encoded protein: CASSFLSGSNSPLHF. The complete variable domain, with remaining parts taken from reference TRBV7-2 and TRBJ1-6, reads GAGVSQSPSNKVTEKGKDVELRCDPISGHTALYWYRQSLGQGLEFLIYFQGNSAPDKSGLPSDRFSAERTGGSVSTLTIQRTQQEDSAVYLCASSFLSGSNSPLHFGNGTRLTVT.

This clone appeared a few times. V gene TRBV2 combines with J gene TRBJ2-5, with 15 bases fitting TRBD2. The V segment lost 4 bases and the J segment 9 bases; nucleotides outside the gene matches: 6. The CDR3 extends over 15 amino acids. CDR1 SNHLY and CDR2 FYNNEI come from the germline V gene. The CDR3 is CASSGTSGGEGAQYF. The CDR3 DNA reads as TGTGCCAGCAGTGGGACTAGCGGGGGGGAAGGGGCCCAGTACTTC.

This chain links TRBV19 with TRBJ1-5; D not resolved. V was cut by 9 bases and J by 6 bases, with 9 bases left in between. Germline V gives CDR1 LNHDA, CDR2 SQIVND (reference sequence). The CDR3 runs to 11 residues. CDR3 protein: CASGEVQPQHF. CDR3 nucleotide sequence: TGTGCCAGCGGGGAGGTTCAGCCCCAGCATTTT. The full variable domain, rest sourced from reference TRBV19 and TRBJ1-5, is DGGITQSPKYLFRKEGQNVTLSCEQNLNHDAMYWYRQDPGQGLRLIYYSQIVNDFQKGDIAEGYSVSREKKESFPLTVTSAQKNPTAFYLCASGEVQPQHFGDGTRLSIL.

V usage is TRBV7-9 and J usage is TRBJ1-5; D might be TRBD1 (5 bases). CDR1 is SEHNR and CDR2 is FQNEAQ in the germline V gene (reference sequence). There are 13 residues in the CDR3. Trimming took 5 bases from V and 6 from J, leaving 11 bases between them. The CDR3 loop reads CASSPDGGQPQHF. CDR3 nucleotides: TGTGCCAGCAGCCCAGACGGGGGTCAGCCCCAGCATTTT.

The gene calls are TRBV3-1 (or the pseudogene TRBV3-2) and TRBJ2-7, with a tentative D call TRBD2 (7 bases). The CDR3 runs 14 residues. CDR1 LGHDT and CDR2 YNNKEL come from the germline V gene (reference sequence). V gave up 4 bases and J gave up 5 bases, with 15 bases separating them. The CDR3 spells CASSLRGQPNEQYF. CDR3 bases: TGTGCCAGCAGCCTGCGGGGGCAGCCGAACGAGCAGTACTTC.

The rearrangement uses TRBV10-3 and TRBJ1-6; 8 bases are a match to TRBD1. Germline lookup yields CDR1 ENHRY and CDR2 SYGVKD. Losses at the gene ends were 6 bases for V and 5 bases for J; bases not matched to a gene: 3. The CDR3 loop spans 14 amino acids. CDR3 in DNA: TGTGCCATCAGGGGGACAGGTGATAATTCACCCCTCCACTTT. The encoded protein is CAIRGTGDNSPLHF.

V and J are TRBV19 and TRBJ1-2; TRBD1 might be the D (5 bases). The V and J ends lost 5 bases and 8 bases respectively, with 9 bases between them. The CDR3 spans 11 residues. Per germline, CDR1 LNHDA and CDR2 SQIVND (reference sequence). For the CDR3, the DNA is TGTGCCAGTAGTTCAGGGATGGGCTACACCTTC. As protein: CASSSGMGYTF. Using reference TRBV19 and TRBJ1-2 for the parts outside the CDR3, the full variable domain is DGGITQSPKYLFRKEGQNVTLSCEQNLNHDAMYWYRQDPGQGLRLIYYSQIVNDFQKGDIAEGYSVSREKKESFPLTVTSAQKNPTAFYLCASSSGMGYTFGSGTRLTVV.